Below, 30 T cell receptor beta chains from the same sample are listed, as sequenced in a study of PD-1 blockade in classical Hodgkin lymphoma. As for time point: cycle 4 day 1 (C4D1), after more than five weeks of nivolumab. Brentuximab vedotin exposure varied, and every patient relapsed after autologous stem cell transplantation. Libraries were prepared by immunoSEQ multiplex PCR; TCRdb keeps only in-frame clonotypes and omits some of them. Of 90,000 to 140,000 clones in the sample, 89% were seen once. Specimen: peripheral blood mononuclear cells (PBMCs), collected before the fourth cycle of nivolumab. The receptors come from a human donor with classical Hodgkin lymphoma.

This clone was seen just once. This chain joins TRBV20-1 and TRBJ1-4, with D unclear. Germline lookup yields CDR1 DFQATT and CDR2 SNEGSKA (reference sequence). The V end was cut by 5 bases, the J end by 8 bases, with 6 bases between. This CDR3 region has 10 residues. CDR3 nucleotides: TGCAGTGCTGGACCCGAAAAACTGTTTTTT. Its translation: CSAGPEKLFF.

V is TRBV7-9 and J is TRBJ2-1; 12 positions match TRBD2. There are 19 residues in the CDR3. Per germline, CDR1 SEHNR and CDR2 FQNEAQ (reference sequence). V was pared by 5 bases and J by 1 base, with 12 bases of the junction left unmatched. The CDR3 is CASSAIRLAGERSYNEQFF. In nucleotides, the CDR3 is TGTGCCAGCAGCGCAATTAGACTAGCGGGAGAGCGGTCCTACAATGAGCAGTTCTTC.

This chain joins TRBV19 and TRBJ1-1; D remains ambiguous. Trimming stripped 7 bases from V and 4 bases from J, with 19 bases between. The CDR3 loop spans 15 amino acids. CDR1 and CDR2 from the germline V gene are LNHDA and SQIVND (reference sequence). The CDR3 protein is CASTPRAGLGTEAFF. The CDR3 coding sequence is TGTGCCAGTACCCCGAGAGCGGGCCTGGGCACTGAAGCTTTCTTT.

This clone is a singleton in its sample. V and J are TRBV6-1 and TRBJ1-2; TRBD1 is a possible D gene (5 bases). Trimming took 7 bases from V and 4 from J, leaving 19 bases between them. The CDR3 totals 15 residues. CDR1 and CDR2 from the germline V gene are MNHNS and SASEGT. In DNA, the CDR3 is TGTGCCAGCATCCCCAGGTCAGGGACGGGCTATGGCTACACCTTC. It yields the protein CASIPRSGTGYGYTF.

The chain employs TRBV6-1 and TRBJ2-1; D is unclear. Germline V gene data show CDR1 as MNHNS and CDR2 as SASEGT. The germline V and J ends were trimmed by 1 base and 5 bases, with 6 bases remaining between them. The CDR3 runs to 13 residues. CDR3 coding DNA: TGTGCCAGCAGTGAAGTCCGAAACAATGAGCAGTTCTTC. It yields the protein CASSEVRNNEQFF.

In DNA, the CDR3 is TGTGCCAGCTCACCTCGCAAGGAGTACTACAATGAGCAGTTCTTC. The encoded protein is CASSPRKEYYNEQFF. The chain links TRBV18 to TRBJ2-1; no reliable D call. Germline V gene sequence: CDR1 KGHSH, CDR2 LQKENI. V lost 3 bases, J lost 3 bases, and 12 bases lay in between. The CDR3 totals 15 residues.

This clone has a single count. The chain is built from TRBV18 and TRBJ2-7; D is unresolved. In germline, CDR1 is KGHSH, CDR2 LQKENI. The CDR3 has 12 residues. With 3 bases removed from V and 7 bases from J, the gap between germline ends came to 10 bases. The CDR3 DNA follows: TGTGCCAGCTCACCCATGCTGGGTGAGCAGTACTTC. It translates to CASSPMLGEQYF.

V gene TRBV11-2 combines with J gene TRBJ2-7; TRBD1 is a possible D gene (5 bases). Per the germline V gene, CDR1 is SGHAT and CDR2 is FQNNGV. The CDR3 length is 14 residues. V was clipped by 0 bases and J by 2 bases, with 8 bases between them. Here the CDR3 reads CASSLDAGTYEQYF. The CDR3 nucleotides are TGTGCCAGCAGCTTAGACGCAGGGACCTACGAGCAGTACTTC.

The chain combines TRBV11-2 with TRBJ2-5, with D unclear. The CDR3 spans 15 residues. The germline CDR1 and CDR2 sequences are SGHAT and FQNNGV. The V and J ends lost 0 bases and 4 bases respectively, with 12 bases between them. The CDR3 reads CASSLDPVRGETQYF. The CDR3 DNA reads TGTGCCAGCAGCTTAGATCCGGTGCGCGGAGAGACCCAGTACTTC. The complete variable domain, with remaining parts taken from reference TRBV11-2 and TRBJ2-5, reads EAGVAQSPRYKIIEKRQSVAFWCNPISGHATLYWYQQILGQGPKLLIQFQNNGVVDDSQLPKDRFSAERLKGVDSTLKIQPAKLEDSAVYLCASSLDPVRGETQYFGPGTRLLVL.

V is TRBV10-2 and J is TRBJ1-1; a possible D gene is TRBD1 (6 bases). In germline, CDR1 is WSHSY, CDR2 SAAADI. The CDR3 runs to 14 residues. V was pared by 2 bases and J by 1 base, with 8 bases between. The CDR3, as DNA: TGCGCCAGCAGTGAGCAGGGGAAGAACACTGAAGCTTTCTTT. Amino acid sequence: CASSEQGKNTEAFF.

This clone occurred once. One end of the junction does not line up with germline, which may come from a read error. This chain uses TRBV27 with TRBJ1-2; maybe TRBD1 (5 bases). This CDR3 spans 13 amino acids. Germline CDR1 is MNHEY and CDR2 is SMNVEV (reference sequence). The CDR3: CTSSDGGWSGYTF. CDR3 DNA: TGTACCAGCAGTGACGGGGGTTGGAGTGGCTACACCTTC.

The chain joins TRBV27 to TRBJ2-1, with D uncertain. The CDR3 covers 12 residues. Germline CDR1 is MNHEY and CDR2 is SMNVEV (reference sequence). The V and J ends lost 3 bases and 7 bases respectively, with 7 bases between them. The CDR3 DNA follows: TGTGCCAGCAGTTTTGGGTCGAATGAGCAGTTCTTC. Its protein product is CASSFGSNEQFF.

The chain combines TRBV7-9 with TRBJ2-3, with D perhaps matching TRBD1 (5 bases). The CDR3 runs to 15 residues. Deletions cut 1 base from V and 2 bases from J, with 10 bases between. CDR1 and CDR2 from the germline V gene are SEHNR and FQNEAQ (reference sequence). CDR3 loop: CASSLVVRDTDTQYF. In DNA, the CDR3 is TGTGCCAGCAGCTTAGTAGTCAGGGACACAGATACGCAGTATTTT.

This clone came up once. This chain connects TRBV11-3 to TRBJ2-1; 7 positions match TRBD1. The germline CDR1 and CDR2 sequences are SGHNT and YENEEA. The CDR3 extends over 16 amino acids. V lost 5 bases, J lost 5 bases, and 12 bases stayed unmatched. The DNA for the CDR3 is TGTGCCAGCAGCCATCGAGATGCAACAGGGGACAATGAGCAGTTCTTC. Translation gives CASSHRDATGDNEQFF.

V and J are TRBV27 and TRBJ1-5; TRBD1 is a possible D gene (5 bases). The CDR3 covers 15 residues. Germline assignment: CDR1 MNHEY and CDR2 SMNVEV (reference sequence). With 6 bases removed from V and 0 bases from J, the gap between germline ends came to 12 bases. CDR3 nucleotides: TGTGCCAGCAGCCTTGACAGTAATAGCAATCAGCCCCAGCATTTT. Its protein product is CASSLDSNSNQPQHF.

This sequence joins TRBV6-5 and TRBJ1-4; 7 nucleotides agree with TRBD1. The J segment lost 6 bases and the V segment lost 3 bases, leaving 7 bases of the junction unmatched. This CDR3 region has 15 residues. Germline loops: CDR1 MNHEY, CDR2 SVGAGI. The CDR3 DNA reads TGTGCCAGCAGTTATTACAGGGGTGTGGATGAAAAACTGTTTTTT. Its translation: CASSYYRGVDEKLFF.

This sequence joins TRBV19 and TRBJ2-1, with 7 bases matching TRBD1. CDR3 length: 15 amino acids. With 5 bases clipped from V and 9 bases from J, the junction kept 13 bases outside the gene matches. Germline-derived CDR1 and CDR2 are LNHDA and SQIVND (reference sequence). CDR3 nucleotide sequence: TGTGCCAGTAGTCCAAATCCCGGGACAGATGCTGAGCAGTTCTTC. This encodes CASSPNPGTDAEQFF.

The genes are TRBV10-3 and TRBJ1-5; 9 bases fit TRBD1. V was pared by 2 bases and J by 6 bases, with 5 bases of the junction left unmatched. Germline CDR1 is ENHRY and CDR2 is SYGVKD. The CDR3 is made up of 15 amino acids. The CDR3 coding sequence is TGTGCCATCAGTGAGGCACAGGGGGCGAGTCAGCCCCAGCATTTT. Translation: CAISEAQGASQPQHF.

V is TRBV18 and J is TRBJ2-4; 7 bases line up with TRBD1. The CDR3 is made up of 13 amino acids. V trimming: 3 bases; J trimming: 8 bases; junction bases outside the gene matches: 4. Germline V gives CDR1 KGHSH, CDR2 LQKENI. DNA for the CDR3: TGTGCCAGCTCACCGAGCCAGGGGGACATTCAGTACTTC. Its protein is CASSPSQGDIQYF. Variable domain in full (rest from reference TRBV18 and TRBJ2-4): NAGVMQNPRHLVRRRGQEARLRCSPMKGHSHVYWYRQLPEEGLKFMVYLQKENIIDESGMPKERFSAEFPKEGPSILRIQQVVRGDSAAYFCASSPSQGDIQYFGAGTRLSVL.

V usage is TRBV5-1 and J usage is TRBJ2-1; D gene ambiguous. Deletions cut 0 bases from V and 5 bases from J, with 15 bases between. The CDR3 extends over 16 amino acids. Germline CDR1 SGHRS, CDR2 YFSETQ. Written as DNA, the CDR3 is TGCGCCAGCAGCTTGGTCTCTGGGCTCGACCACAATGAGCAGTTCTTC. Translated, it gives CASSLVSGLDHNEQFF.

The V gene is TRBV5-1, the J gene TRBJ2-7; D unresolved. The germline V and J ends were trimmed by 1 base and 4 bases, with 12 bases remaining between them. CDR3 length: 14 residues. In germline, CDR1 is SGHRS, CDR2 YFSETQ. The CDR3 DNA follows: TGCGCCAGCAGCTTGCAGGCAGGCGAGTACGAGCAGTACTTC. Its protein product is CASSLQAGEYEQYF.

The chain's CDR3 is CATSPMGSTDTQYF. CDR3 nucleotide sequence: TGTGCCACCAGCCCCATGGGGTCCACAGATACGCAGTATTTT. The rearrangement uses TRBV15 and TRBJ2-3; D is unclear. The CDR3 is 14 amino acids. Germline V CDR1 and CDR2: LNHNV, YYDKDF (reference sequence). V lost 5 bases to trimming and J lost 2 bases, with 11 bases between them.

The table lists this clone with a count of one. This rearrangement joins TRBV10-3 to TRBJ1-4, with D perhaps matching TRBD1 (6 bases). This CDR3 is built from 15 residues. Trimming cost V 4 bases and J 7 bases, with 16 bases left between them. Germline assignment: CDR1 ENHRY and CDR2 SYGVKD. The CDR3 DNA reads TGTGCCATCAGTGCCGAAACAGGGACCGCTGAAAAACTGTTTTTT. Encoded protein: CAISAETGTAEKLFF.

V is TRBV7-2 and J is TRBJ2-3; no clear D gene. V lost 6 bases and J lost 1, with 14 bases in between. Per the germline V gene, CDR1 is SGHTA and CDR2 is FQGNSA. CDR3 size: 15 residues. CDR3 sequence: CASRPSYGRTDTQYF. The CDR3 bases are TGTGCCAGCAGACCTTCTTACGGCCGCACAGATACGCAGTATTTT.

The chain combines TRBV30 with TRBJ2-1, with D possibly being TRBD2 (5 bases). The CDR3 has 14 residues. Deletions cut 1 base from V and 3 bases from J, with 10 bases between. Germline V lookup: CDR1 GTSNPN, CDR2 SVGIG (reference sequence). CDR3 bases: TGTGCCTGGAGTGCGGGGAGCGGCTACAATGAGCAGTTCTTC. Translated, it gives CAWSAGSGYNEQFF.

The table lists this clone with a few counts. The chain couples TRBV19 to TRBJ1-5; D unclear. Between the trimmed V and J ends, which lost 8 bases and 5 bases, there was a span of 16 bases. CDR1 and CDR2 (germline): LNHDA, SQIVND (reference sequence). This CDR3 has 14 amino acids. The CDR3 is CASGVGEGYQPQHF. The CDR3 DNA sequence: TGTGCCAGTGGAGTGGGCGAGGGCTATCAGCCCCAGCATTTT.

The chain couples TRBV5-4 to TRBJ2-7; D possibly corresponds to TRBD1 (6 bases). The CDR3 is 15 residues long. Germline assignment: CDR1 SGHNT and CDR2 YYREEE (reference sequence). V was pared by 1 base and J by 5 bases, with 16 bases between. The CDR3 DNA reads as TGTGCCAGCAGCTTGCCCGGAACAGGGCTTGACGAGCAGTACTTC. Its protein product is CASSLPGTGLDEQYF.

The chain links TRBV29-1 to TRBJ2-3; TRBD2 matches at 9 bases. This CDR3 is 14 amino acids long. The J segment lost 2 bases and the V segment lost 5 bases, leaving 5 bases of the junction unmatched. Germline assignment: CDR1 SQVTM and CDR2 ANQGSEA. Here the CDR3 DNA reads TGCAGCGTTCTAGCGGGGATACCCACAGATACGCAGTATTTT. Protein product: CSVLAGIPTDTQYF.

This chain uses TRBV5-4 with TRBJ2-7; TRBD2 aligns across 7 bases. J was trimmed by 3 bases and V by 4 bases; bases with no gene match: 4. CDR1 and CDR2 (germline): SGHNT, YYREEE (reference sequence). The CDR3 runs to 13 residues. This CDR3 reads CASSPGTNYEQYF. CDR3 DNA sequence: TGTGCCAGCAGCCCCGGGACTAACTACGAGCAGTACTTC.

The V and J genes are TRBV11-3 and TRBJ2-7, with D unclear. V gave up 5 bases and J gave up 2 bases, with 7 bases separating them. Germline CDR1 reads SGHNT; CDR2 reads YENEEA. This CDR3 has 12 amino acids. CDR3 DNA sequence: TGTGCCAGCAGCCAGACAACCTACGAGCAGTACTTC. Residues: CASSQTTYEQYF.